This T cell receptor beta chain was identified in a study of CD8 T cells in ankylosing spondylitis. In germline, CDR1 is DFQATT, CDR2 SNEGSKA (reference sequence). The CDR3 is 14 amino acids. V lost 6 bases to trimming and J lost 4 bases; unmatched junction nucleotides: 9. TCRdb ran MiXCR on the 5' RACE reads and lists one entry per CDR3 protein. The table shows around 130,000 distinct CDR3 sequences, with roughly 6.6% occurring only once. This clonotype was seen at least ten times. The chain recombines TRBV20-1 with TRBJ2-3; 8 nucleotides match TRBD2. This receptor was obtained from a male donor with ankylosing spondylitis or in good health (not recorded which). The sequenced sample consisted of blood, either unsorted or a sorted T cell fraction (not recorded which). In DNA form, the CDR3 reads TGCAGTGCCCAGACCAGCGGGGGTCCAGATACGCAGTATTTT. Translation gives CSAQTSGGPDTQYF.